These T cell receptor beta chains were read from a single sample in a study of long-term antiretroviral therapy in people with HIV. Assay: immunoSEQ multiplex PCR; the TCRdb copy retains only in-frame clones and omits some. The data show about 19,000 clones, around 74% seen once. The source was unsorted PBMCs, collected at the start of antiretroviral therapy, before treatment. All receptors derive from a man aged 18-30 years with HIV. Both conserved end residues are part of each CDR3. The D gene is left open where the match is weak. The size entry is marked missing in some rows and otherwise reads once, few, many or a size class.

J: TRBJ2-2
V: TRBV5-1
size: once
D: TRBD2
DNA: TGCGCCAGCAGCGCAACTAGCGCTCCAGCCACCGGGGAGCTGTTTTTT
CDR3: CASSATSAPATGELFF

J: TRBJ1-1
V: TRBV7-2
size: NA
D: TRBD1
DNA: TGTGCCAGCAGCCCAGGGGGGCCCACTGAAGCTTTCTTT
CDR3: CASSPGGPTEAFF

J: TRBJ2-1
V: TRBV7-7
size: once
D: NA
DNA: TGTGCCAGCAGTCTAGCGACGAACAATGAGCAGTTCTTC
CDR3: CASSLATNNEQFF

J: TRBJ2-4
V: TRBV18
size: NA
D: NA
DNA: TGTGCCAGCTCACCTGGGGCGGGAACGAACATTCAGTACTTC
CDR3: CASSPGAGTNIQYF

J: TRBJ2-1
V: TRBV5-1
size: once
D: NA
DNA: TGCGCCAGCCGACGGATGAACAATGAGCAGTTCTTC
CDR3: CASRRMNNEQFF

J: TRBJ2-1
V: TRBV9
size: NA
D: TRBD2
DNA: TGTGCCAGCAGCCTAGCGGGAGCGTCCTACAATGAGCAGTTCTTC
CDR3: CASSLAGASYNEQFF

J: TRBJ1-2
V: TRBV7-6
size: NA
D: TRBD1
DNA: TGTGCCAGCAGCTTAGCCCCAGGGGGATATGGCTACACCTTC
CDR3: CASSLAPGGYGYTF

J: TRBJ1-1
V: TRBV5-6
size: NA
D: TRBD1
DNA: TGTGCCAGCAGACGGCAGGGGGCCCGGGAAGCTTTCTTT
CDR3: CASRRQGAREAFF

J: TRBJ2-7
V: TRBV28
size: once
D: NA
DNA: TGTGCCAGCAGTTCTCTGGATCAGGGATTCCAATACGAGCAGTACTTC
CDR3: CASSSLDQGFQYEQYF

J: TRBJ2-5
V: TRBV29-1
size: NA
D: NA
DNA: TGCAGCGCCGGGAGTTTCGAGACCCAGTACTTC
CDR3: CSAGSFETQYF